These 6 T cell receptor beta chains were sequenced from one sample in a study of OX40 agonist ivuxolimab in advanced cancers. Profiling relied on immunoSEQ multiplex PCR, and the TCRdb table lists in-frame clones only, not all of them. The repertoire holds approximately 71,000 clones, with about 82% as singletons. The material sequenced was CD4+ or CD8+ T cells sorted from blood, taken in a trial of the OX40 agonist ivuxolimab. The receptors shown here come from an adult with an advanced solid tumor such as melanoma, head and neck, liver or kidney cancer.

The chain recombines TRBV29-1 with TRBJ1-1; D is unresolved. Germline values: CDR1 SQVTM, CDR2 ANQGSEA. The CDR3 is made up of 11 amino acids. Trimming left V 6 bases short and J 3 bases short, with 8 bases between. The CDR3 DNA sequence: TGCAGCGTGGCTAGGCACACTGAAGCTTTCTTT. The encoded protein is CSVARHTEAFF.

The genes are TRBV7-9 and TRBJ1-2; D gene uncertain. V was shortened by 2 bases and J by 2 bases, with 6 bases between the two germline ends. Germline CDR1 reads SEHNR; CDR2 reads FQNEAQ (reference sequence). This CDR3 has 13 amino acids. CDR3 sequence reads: CASSLSPNYGYTF. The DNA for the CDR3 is TGTGCCAGCAGCTTATCCCCGAACTATGGCTACACCTTC.

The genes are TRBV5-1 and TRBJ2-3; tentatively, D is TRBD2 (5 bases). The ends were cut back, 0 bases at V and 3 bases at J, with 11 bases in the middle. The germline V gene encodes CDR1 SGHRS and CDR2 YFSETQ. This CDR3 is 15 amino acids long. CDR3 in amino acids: CASSLADPGTDTQYF. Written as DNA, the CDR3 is TGCGCCAGCAGCTTGGCGGACCCGGGGACAGATACGCAGTATTTT.

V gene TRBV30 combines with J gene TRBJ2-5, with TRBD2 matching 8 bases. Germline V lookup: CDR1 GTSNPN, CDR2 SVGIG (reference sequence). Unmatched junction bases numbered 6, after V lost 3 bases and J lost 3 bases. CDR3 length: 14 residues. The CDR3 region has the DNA TGTGCCTGGAGCCTAAGCGGGGGAGAAGAGACCCAGTACTTC. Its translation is CAWSLSGGEETQYF.

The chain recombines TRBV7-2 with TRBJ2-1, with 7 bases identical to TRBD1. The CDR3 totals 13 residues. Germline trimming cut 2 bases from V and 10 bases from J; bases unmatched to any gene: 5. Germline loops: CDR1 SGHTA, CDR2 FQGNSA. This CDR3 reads CASSLRIGGEQFF. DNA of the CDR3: TGTGCCAGCAGCTTAAGGATAGGGGGCGAGCAGTTCTTC.

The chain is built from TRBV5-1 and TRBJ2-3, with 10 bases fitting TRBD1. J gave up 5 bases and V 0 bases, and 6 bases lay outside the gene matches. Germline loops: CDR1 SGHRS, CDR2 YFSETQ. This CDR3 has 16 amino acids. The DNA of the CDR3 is TGCGCCAGCAGCTTGGGACGACAGGGGGCCCTAGATACGCAGTATTTT. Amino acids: CASSLGRQGALDTQYF.